This T cell receptor (beta chain) is drawn from a study of OX40 agonist ivuxolimab in advanced cancers. Study at large: Three dose-escalation patients had partial responses: one with hepatocellular carcinoma and two with cutaneous melanoma. Study outcomes and limitations: There were, on average, more expanded clones in CD8+ T cells than in CD4+.

The repertoire was sequenced with immunoSEQ multiplex PCR; TCRdb's copy has only in-frame clones and lacks some. This sample carries tens of thousands of clones, about 85% of them seen once, and the ten largest clones take 3.5% to 4.5%. This clone has a single count. As yet, its antigen is unknown. The CDR3 totals 14 residues. Trimming pared 5 bases from V and 0 bases from J, leaving 11 bases between. Germline V lookup: CDR1 LGHNT, CDR2 FRNRAP. Material: CD4+ or CD8+ T cells sorted from blood, obtained in a trial of the OX40 agonist ivuxolimab. The genes are TRBV12-5 and TRBJ2-7; the D is unclear. The clonotype comes from an adult with an advanced solid tumor such as melanoma, head and neck, liver or kidney cancer. CDR3: CASGTEPGSYEQYF. As DNA, the CDR3 is TGTGCTAGTGGTACAGAGCCGGGCTCCTACGAGCAGTACTTC.